Listed here are 2 T cell receptor beta chains from one sample, sequenced in a study of vaccination and CD4 T cells after COVID-19. Treatment noted: approximately nine-day PBMC culture with coronavirus spike peptide pools or control peptides (ViraFEST assay). The study sequenced cultured CD4+ T cell DNA using the Oncomine TCR Beta short-read assay. TCRdb processed the PCR reads anew with MiXCR; each CDR3 protein has one entry. The data hold 13,000 to 15,000 distinct CDR3 sequences, with roughly 27% observed a single time. These receptors' targets are unknown. Sequencing was performed on cultured CD4+ T cells from blood. These receptors all stem from a human donor with COVID-19.

The V and J genes are TRBV11-3 and TRBJ1-6; 7 nucleotides line up with TRBD1. This CDR3 is 18 amino acids long. Germline values: CDR1 SGHNT, CDR2 YENEEA. Unmatched junction bases numbered 13, after V lost 4 bases and J lost 4 bases. The CDR3 protein is CASSSPWGQKLYNSPLHF. DNA for the CDR3: TGTGCCAGCAGCTCGCCGTGGGGACAGAAATTATATAATTCACCCCTCCACTTT.

This clonotype was seen more than once but under ten times. The genes are TRBV6-4 and TRBJ2-3, with 10 bases aligning to TRBD2. V trimming: 0 bases; J trimming: 3 bases; junction bases outside the gene matches: 6. From germline, CDR1 is MRHNA and CDR2 SNTAGT. This CDR3 is 17 amino acids long. The CDR3 DNA reads TGTGCCAGCAGTGACTCTCGGGCTAGCGGGGGAACAGATACGCAGTATTTT. Its translation is CASSDSRASGGTDTQYF.